Listed below are T cell receptor beta chains from one sample, sequenced in a study of T cell responses to AZD1222 COVID-19 vaccine. Sequencing was performed with immunoSEQ multiplex PCR; in TCRdb, only in-frame clones are kept and a portion is missing. The table lists 140,000 to 150,000 clones, approximately 78% of them singletons. The sample in question was peripheral blood, obtained on day 0 of MenACWY control vaccination. The source is an adult in good health. CDR3s include the opening cysteine and the closing phenylalanine or tryptophan. D genes are given only for firm matches. Some rows mark clone size as missing; the rest say once, few, many or name a class of expanded clone.

cdr3_aa: CASSLGQGRGPNEKLFF
cdr3_nt: TGTGCCAGCAGCTTGGGACAGGGTAGGGGACCAAATGAAAAACTGTTTTTT
clone_size: -
d_call: TRBD1
j_call: TRBJ1-4
v_call: TRBV7-8

cdr3_aa: CASSLQGAEAFF
cdr3_nt: TGTGCCAGCAGCCTTCAGGGGGCGGAAGCTTTCTTT
clone_size: -
d_call: TRBD1
j_call: TRBJ1-1
v_call: TRBV7-9

cdr3_aa: CASSPGQVLLNTEAFF
cdr3_nt: TGCGCCAGCAGCCCGGGACAGGTACTCCTGAACACTGAAGCTTTCTTT
clone_size: once
d_call: TRBD1
j_call: TRBJ1-1
v_call: TRBV5-1

cdr3_aa: CASSQVGGGYTGELFF
cdr3_nt: TGTGCCAGCAGCCAAGTTGGAGGGGGGTACACCGGGGAGCTGTTTTTT
clone_size: -
d_call: -
j_call: TRBJ2-2
v_call: TRBV3-1/TRBV3-2

cdr3_aa: CASSLGGLDTGELFF
cdr3_nt: TGCGCCAGCAGCTTGGGGGGTCTCGACACCGGGGAGCTGTTTTTT
clone_size: -
d_call: -
j_call: TRBJ2-2
v_call: TRBV5-1

cdr3_aa: CASSPGGSPFVNEQFF
cdr3_nt: TGTGCCAGCAGCCCGGGTGGTAGTCCTTTTGTCAATGAGCAGTTCTTC
clone_size: -
d_call: -
j_call: TRBJ2-1
v_call: TRBV7-9

cdr3_aa: CASSADSRRFEKLFF
cdr3_nt: TGTGCCAGCAGCGCGGACAGCCGGCGTTTTGAAAAACTGTTTTTT
clone_size: -
d_call: -
j_call: TRBJ1-4
v_call: TRBV21-1

cdr3_aa: CASSLEAGRGISPLHF
cdr3_nt: TGCGCCAGCAGCTTGGAAGCCGGCAGGGGGATTTCACCCCTCCACTTT
clone_size: few
d_call: TRBD1
j_call: TRBJ1-6
v_call: TRBV5-1

cdr3_aa: CASSPGPNTEAFF
cdr3_nt: TGTGCCAGCAGCCCGGGCCCTAACACTGAAGCTTTCTTT
clone_size: -
d_call: -
j_call: TRBJ1-1
v_call: TRBV7-3

cdr3_aa: CASRPDSNDQPQHF
cdr3_nt: TGCGCCAGCAGACCGGACAGCAACGATCAGCCCCAGCATTTT
clone_size: -
d_call: -
j_call: TRBJ1-5
v_call: TRBV5-1

cdr3_aa: CASSYSPGTVNSPLHF
cdr3_nt: TGTGCCAGCAGTTACTCCCCAGGGACAGTTAATTCACCCCTCCACTTT
clone_size: -
d_call: TRBD1
j_call: TRBJ1-6
v_call: TRBV6-5

cdr3_aa: CASSYTGQYNSPLHF
cdr3_nt: TGTGCCAGCAGTTACACGGGACAGTATAATTCACCCCTCCACTTT
clone_size: few
d_call: TRBD1
j_call: TRBJ1-6
v_call: TRBV6-5

cdr3_aa: CASSEYYEQYF
cdr3_nt: TGTGCCAGCAGTGAATACTACGAGCAGTACTTC
clone_size: -
d_call: -
j_call: TRBJ2-7
v_call: TRBV2

cdr3_aa: CASSPGEASGGLETQYF
cdr3_nt: TGTGCCAGCAGTCCTGGGGAGGCTAGCGGGGGCCTGGAGACCCAGTACTTC
clone_size: -
d_call: TRBD2
j_call: TRBJ2-5
v_call: TRBV7-7

cdr3_aa: CASSFTTGRYEQYF
cdr3_nt: TGTGCCAGCAGCTTCACGACAGGCCGATACGAGCAGTACTTC
clone_size: -
d_call: -
j_call: TRBJ2-7
v_call: TRBV5-4

cdr3_aa: CASSLSILKSSYEQYF
cdr3_nt: TGTGCCAGCAGTTTATCGATCCTTAAGAGCTCCTACGAGCAGTACTTC
clone_size: once
d_call: -
j_call: TRBJ2-7
v_call: TRBV27

cdr3_aa: CASSSIAGGTDTQYF
cdr3_nt: TGTGCCAGCAGTTCAATAGCGGGGGGCACAGATACGCAGTATTTT
clone_size: -
d_call: TRBD2
j_call: TRBJ2-3
v_call: TRBV28

cdr3_aa: CASSQDTGVYEQYF
cdr3_nt: TGTGCCAGCAGCCAAGATACAGGGGTGTACGAGCAGTACTTC
clone_size: -
d_call: TRBD1
j_call: TRBJ2-7
v_call: TRBV14

cdr3_aa: CASSRRGTASEAFF
cdr3_nt: TGTGCCAGCAGTCGACGCGGGACAGCTAGTGAAGCTTTCTTT
clone_size: -
d_call: TRBD1
j_call: TRBJ1-1
v_call: TRBV6-5

cdr3_aa: CASSSDSFPYEQYF
cdr3_nt: TGTGCCAGCAGTTCGGACAGTTTTCCCTACGAGCAGTACTTC
clone_size: -
d_call: -
j_call: TRBJ2-7
v_call: TRBV6-5

cdr3_aa: CASSLERRGPLDTQYF
cdr3_nt: TGCGCCAGCAGCTTGGAGCGGCGGGGACCGCTGGATACGCAGTATTTT
clone_size: -
d_call: -
j_call: TRBJ2-3
v_call: TRBV5-1

cdr3_aa: CASSDRDAGREQYF
cdr3_nt: TGTGCCAGCAGCGACCGAGACGCTGGTCGGGAGCAGTACTTC
clone_size: -
d_call: -
j_call: TRBJ2-7
v_call: TRBV4-2

cdr3_aa: CASSWTGPNTEAFF
cdr3_nt: TGCGCCAGCAGCTGGACAGGGCCGAACACTGAAGCTTTCTTT
clone_size: -
d_call: TRBD1
j_call: TRBJ1-1
v_call: TRBV5-1

cdr3_aa: CASRSLRRLNNEQFF
cdr3_nt: TGTGCCAGCAGGTCGCTCAGGAGACTAAACAATGAGCAGTTCTTC
clone_size: -
d_call: -
j_call: TRBJ2-1
v_call: TRBV5-6

cdr3_aa: CASSQDAGQGAGQPQHF
cdr3_nt: TGCGCCAGCAGCCAAGACGCCGGACAGGGGGCAGGTCAGCCCCAGCATTTT
clone_size: few
d_call: TRBD1
j_call: TRBJ1-5
v_call: TRBV4-1

cdr3_aa: CASSLGRASYGYTF
cdr3_nt: TGTGCCAGCAGCTTGGGCCGGGCCTCATATGGCTACACCTTC
clone_size: once
d_call: -
j_call: TRBJ1-2
v_call: TRBV5-8

cdr3_aa: CSVGSPEKLFF
cdr3_nt: TGCAGCGTTGGCAGCCCCGAAAAACTGTTTTTT
clone_size: few
d_call: -
j_call: TRBJ1-4
v_call: TRBV29-1

cdr3_aa: CSVGLQRDQPQHF
cdr3_nt: TGCAGCGTCGGCCTCCAAAGGGATCAGCCCCAGCATTTT
clone_size: -
d_call: -
j_call: TRBJ1-5
v_call: TRBV29-1

cdr3_aa: CASSQAGWAFF
cdr3_nt: TGCGCCAGCAGCCAAGCGGGGTGGGCTTTCTTT
clone_size: -
d_call: -
j_call: TRBJ1-1
v_call: TRBV4-1

cdr3_aa: CASSQEERSNSPLHF
cdr3_nt: TGCGCCAGCAGCCAAGAAGAGCGGTCAAATTCACCCCTCCACTTT
clone_size: -
d_call: -
j_call: TRBJ1-6
v_call: TRBV4-1

cdr3_aa: CASSALVFNTEAFF
cdr3_nt: TGTGCCAGTAGTGCCCTAGTATTTAACACTGAAGCTTTCTTT
clone_size: -
d_call: -
j_call: TRBJ1-1
v_call: TRBV19

cdr3_aa: CASSPGGLGANVLTF
cdr3_nt: TGTGCCAGCAGCCCCGGGGGGCTTGGGGCCAACGTCCTGACTTTC
clone_size: -
d_call: -
j_call: TRBJ2-6
v_call: TRBV5-4

cdr3_aa: CASSPQGLAGGYEQFF
cdr3_nt: TGTGCCAGCTCACCACAGGGACTAGCGGGGGGATATGAGCAGTTCTTC
clone_size: -
d_call: TRBD2
j_call: TRBJ2-1
v_call: TRBV18

cdr3_aa: CASSRQGRNQPQHF
cdr3_nt: TGTGCCAGCAGCCGACAGGGCCGGAATCAGCCCCAGCATTTT
clone_size: -
d_call: TRBD1
j_call: TRBJ1-5
v_call: TRBV9

cdr3_aa: CATSSQGGAEKLFF
cdr3_nt: TGTGCCACCAGCAGCCAGGGGGGTGCTGAAAAACTGTTTTTT
clone_size: few
d_call: TRBD1
j_call: TRBJ1-4
v_call: TRBV15

cdr3_aa: CASSPIAGGANVLTF
cdr3_nt: TGTGCCAGCAGCCCCATAGCGGGGGGGGCCAACGTCCTGACTTTC
clone_size: once
d_call: TRBD2
j_call: TRBJ2-6
v_call: TRBV3-1/TRBV3-2

cdr3_aa: CASSKGLGRQPQHF
cdr3_nt: TGTGCCAGTAGTAAGGGGCTTGGCCGTCAGCCCCAGCATTTT
clone_size: -
d_call: -
j_call: TRBJ1-5
v_call: TRBV19

cdr3_aa: CASSVDPFGSGNTIYF
cdr3_nt: TGTGCCAGCTCAGTGGACCCCTTCGGTTCTGGAAACACCATATATTTT
clone_size: -
d_call: -
j_call: TRBJ1-3
v_call: TRBV18

cdr3_aa: CASSSTGPPDTQYF
cdr3_nt: TGTGCCAGCAGCTCGACAGGGCCTCCAGATACGCAGTATTTT
clone_size: -
d_call: TRBD1
j_call: TRBJ2-3
v_call: TRBV6-6

cdr3_aa: CASSYLAGGPGKETQYF
cdr3_nt: TGTGCCAGCAGTTACCTAGCGGGGGGGCCGGGAAAAGAGACCCAGTACTTC
clone_size: -
d_call: TRBD2
j_call: TRBJ2-5
v_call: TRBV6-2/TRBV6-3

cdr3_aa: CAWSIGRATGPQHF
cdr3_nt: TGTGCCTGGAGTATAGGCAGGGCAACAGGGCCCCAGCATTTT
clone_size: -
d_call: -
j_call: TRBJ1-5
v_call: TRBV30

cdr3_aa: CASSTRESSYNEQFF
cdr3_nt: TGTGCCAGCAGCACAAGGGAGAGCTCCTACAATGAGCAGTTCTTC
clone_size: -
d_call: -
j_call: TRBJ2-1
v_call: TRBV7-3

cdr3_aa: CAWSEGAIQPQHF
cdr3_nt: TGTGCCTGGAGTGAGGGGGCGATTCAGCCCCAGCATTTT
clone_size: -
d_call: TRBD1
j_call: TRBJ1-5
v_call: TRBV30

cdr3_aa: CASSSTGIYGYTF
cdr3_nt: TGCGCCAGCAGCTCGACAGGTATCTATGGCTACACCTTC
clone_size: -
d_call: -
j_call: TRBJ1-2
v_call: TRBV5-1

cdr3_aa: CASSIRLGFRGASSYNEQFF
cdr3_nt: TGTGCCAGTAGTATCCGTTTAGGCTTTCGGGGGGCCAGCTCCTACAATGAGCAGTTCTTC
clone_size: -
d_call: -
j_call: TRBJ2-1
v_call: TRBV19

cdr3_aa: CASSVYQGGSPLHF
cdr3_nt: TGTGCCAGCAGCGTTTACCAGGGCGGTTCACCCCTCCACTTT
clone_size: -
d_call: -
j_call: TRBJ1-6
v_call: TRBV9

cdr3_aa: CASRLAGDYNEQFF
cdr3_nt: TGTGCCAGCAGACTAGCGGGAGACTACAATGAGCAGTTCTTC
clone_size: -
d_call: TRBD2
j_call: TRBJ2-1
v_call: TRBV4-2

cdr3_aa: CASSPRVSNTEAFF
cdr3_nt: TGTGCCAGCAGCCCCAGGGTCTCAAACACTGAAGCTTTCTTT
clone_size: few
d_call: -
j_call: TRBJ1-1
v_call: TRBV7-9